This TCR beta chain came from a study of T cell changes during pregnancy in multiple sclerosis. The germline V gene has CDR1 MGHRA and CDR2 YSYEKL. The CDR3 is made up of 16 amino acids. The junction had 13 bases not matched to a gene; V was cut back by 4 bases and J by 5 bases. Some clones are missing from TCRdb's copy, which holds only in-frame ones; the method was immunoSEQ multiplex PCR. The repertoire includes around 50,000 clones, over 90% of them detected once, and 0.5% sits in the top ten. Material: CD4+ T cells from peripheral blood mononuclear cells, obtained in the third trimester of pregnancy. V gene TRBV4-1 combines with J gene TRBJ2-5, with 7 nucleotides matching TRBD2. The source is a female donor with multiple sclerosis, enrolled in a pregnancy study. The CDR3 is CASSPIQGGTWETQYF. The CDR3 DNA reads TGCGCCAGCAGCCCCATTCAGGGAGGGACCTGGGAGACCCAGTACTTC.